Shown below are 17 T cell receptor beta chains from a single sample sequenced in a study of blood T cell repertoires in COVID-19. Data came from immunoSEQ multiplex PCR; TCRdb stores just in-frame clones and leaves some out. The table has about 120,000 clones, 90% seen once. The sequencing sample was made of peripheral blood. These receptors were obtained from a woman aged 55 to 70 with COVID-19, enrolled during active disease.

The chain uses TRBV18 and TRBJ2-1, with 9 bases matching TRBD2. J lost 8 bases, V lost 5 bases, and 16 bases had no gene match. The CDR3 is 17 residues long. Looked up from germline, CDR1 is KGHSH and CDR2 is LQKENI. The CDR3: CASSSLFRTSEGDEQFF. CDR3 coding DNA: TGTGCCAGCTCATCTTTATTCCGGACTAGCGAGGGAGATGAGCAGTTCTTC. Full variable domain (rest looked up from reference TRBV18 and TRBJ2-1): NAGVMQNPRHLVRRRGQEARLRCSPMKGHSHVYWYRQLPEEGLKFMVYLQKENIIDESGMPKERFSAEFPKEGPSILRIQQVVRGDSAAYFCASSSLFRTSEGDEQFFGPGTRLTVL.

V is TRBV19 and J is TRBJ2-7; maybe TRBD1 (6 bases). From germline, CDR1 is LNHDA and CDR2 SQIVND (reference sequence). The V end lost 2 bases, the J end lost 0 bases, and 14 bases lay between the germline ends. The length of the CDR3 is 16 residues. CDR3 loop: CASSILLGQSSYEQYF. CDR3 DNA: TGTGCCAGTAGTATACTGCTAGGACAGAGCTCCTACGAGCAGTACTTC.

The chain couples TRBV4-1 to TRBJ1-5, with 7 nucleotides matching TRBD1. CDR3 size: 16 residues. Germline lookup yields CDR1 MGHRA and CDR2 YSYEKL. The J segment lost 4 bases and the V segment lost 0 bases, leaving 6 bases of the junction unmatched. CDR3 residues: CASSQDRDSWNQPQHF. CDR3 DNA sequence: TGCGCCAGCAGCCAAGATCGGGACAGCTGGAATCAGCCCCAGCATTTT.

CDR3 amino acids: CATSQLDSQLFF. CDR3 DNA sequence: TGTGCCACCAGCCAGTTGGACAGTCAACTGTTTTTT. J is TRBJ1-4 and V is TRBV15; D might be TRBD1 (6 bases). Germline CDR1 is LNHNV and CDR2 is YYDKDF (reference sequence). Trimming removed 5 bases from V and 12 bases from J, with 13 bases in between. The CDR3 extends over 12 amino acids.

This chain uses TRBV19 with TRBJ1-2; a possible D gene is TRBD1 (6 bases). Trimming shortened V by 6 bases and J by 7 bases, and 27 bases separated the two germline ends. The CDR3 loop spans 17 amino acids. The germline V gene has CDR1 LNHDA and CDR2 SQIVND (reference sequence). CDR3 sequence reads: CASSSGVPRISRLGYTF. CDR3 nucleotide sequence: TGTGCCAGTAGCTCAGGGGTCCCGCGGATCTCGAGGCTTGGCTACACCTTC.

The CDR3 is CASSLETGTYGYTF. The CDR3 region has the DNA TGTGCCAGCAGCTTAGAGACAGGGACCTATGGCTACACCTTC. The chain employs TRBV7-2 and TRBJ1-2; 7 bases are shared with TRBD1. Losses at the gene ends were 1 base for V and 4 bases for J; bases not matched to a gene: 3. The germline gives CDR1 SGHTA, CDR2 FQGNSA. This CDR3 region has 14 residues.

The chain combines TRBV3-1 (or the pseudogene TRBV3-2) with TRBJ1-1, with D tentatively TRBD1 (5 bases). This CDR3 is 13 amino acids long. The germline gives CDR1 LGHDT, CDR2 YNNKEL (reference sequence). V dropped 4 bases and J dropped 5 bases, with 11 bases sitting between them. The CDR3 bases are TGTGCCAGCAGCCCCCACGGGGGAACTGAAGCTTTCTTT. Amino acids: CASSPHGGTEAFF.

This CDR3 reads CASSEPGGGNTIYF. CDR3 DNA: TGTGCCAGCAGTGAACCTGGGGGGGGAAACACCATATATTTT. The chain joins TRBV25-1 to TRBJ1-3, with a tentative D call TRBD1 (5 bases). Germline values: CDR1 MGHDK, CDR2 SYGVNS. Trimming cost V 2 bases and J 4 bases, with 9 bases left between them. This CDR3 spans 14 amino acids.

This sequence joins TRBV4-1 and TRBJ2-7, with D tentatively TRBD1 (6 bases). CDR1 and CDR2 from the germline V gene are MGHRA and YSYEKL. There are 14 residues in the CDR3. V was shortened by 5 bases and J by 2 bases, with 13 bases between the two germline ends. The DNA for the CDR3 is TGCGCCAGCAGCGTCCGAACAGGGCCCTACGAGCAGTACTTC. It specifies CASSVRTGPYEQYF.

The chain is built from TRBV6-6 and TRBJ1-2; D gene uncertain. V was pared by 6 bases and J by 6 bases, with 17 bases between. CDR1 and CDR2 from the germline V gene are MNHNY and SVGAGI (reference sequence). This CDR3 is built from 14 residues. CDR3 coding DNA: TGTGCCAGCAGCCCCGTCAGGCCCCTGGATGGCTACACCTTC. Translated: CASSPVRPLDGYTF.

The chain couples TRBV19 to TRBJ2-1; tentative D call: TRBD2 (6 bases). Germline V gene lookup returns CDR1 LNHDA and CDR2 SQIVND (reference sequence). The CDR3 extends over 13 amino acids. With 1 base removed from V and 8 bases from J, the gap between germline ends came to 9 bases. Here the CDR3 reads CASSIGSGDEQFF. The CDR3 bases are TGTGCCAGTAGTATAGGATCGGGGGATGAGCAGTTCTTC.

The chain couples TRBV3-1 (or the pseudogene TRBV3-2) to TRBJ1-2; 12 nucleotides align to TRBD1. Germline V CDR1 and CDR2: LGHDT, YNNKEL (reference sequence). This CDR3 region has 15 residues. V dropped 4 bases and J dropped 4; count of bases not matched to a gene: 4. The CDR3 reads CASSPGTGGIYGYTF. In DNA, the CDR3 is TGTGCCAGCAGCCCCGGGACAGGGGGCATCTATGGCTACACCTTC.

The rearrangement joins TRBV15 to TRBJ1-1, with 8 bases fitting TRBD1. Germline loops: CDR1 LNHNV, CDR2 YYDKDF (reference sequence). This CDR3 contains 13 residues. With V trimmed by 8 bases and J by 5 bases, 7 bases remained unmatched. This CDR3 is CATRQGARTEAFF. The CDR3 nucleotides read TGTGCCACCCGTCAGGGGGCGCGGACTGAAGCTTTCTTT.

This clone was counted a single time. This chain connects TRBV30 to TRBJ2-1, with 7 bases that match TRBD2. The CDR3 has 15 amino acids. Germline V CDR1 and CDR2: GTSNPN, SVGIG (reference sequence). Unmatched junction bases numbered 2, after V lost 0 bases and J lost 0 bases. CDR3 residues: CAWSVLATSYNEQFF. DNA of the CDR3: TGTGCCTGGAGTGTACTAGCGACCTCCTACAATGAGCAGTTCTTC.

CDR3 bases: TGTGCCAGCAGTTACTTTTCCGGACAGGGGAATGGCTACACCTTC. Translating it yields CASSYFSGQGNGYTF. This chain links TRBV6-5 with TRBJ1-2; 9 bases align to TRBD1. J gave up 6 bases and V 1 base, and 6 bases lay outside the gene matches. Germline CDR1 is MNHEY and CDR2 is SVGAGI. The CDR3 totals 15 residues.

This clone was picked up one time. CDR3 nucleotide sequence: TGCGCCAGCAGCCTCGACAGGGGAGGAAACACCATATATTTT. This encodes CASSLDRGGNTIYF. This chain uses TRBV5-1 with TRBJ1-3; 8 positions match TRBD1. Germline trimming cut 4 bases from V and 4 bases from J; bases unmatched to any gene: 4. Germline V gene sequence: CDR1 SGHRS, CDR2 YFSETQ. The CDR3 spans 14 residues.

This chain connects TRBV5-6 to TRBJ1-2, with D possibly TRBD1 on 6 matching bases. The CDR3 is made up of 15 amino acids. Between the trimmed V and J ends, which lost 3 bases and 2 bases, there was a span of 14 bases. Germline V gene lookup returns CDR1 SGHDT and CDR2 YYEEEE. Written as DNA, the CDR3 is TGTGCCAGCAGCTCGGACAGAAGTAGAAACTATGGCTACACCTTC. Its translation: CASSSDRSRNYGYTF.